A single sample gave rise to the 5 T cell receptor beta chains below, sequenced in a study of blood T cell repertoires in COVID-19. Only in-frame clones appear in the TCRdb table, and some are missing; sequencing was by immunoSEQ multiplex PCR. This table has about 400,000 clones, more than 70% appearing once. The specimen was peripheral blood. Receptors were obtained from a man between 35 and 55 years old with acute or convalescent COVID-19.

CDR3 coding DNA: TGTGCCAGCAGCTTGGAGACCCGGGGGGTCCGGGAGACCCAGTACTTC. Its translation is CASSLETRGVRETQYF. The V and J genes are TRBV5-6 and TRBJ2-5, with TRBD2 matching 7 bases. V lost 0 bases to trimming and J lost 5 bases; unmatched junction nucleotides: 10. Germline-derived CDR1 and CDR2 are SGHDT and YYEEEE. CDR3 size: 16 residues. The entire variable domain, with the rest obtained from reference TRBV5-6 and TRBJ2-5, is as follows: DAGVTQSPTHLIKTRGQQVTLRCSPKSGHDTVSWYQQALGQGPQFIFQYYEEEERQRGNFPDRFSGHQFPNYSSELNVNALLLGDSALYLCASSLETRGVRETQYFGPGTRLLVL.

The rearrangement joins TRBV10-3 to TRBJ2-6, with 8 nucleotides matching TRBD1. V shed 4 bases, J shed 0 bases, and the junction held 8 bases outside the gene matches. The germline CDR1 and CDR2 sequences are ENHRY and SYGVKD. This CDR3 region has 18 residues. The CDR3 protein is CAISAPPDRVSGANVLTF. CDR3 nucleotide sequence: TGTGCCATCAGTGCACCTCCGGACAGGGTCTCTGGGGCCAACGTCCTGACTTTC.

About this clone itself: The same CDR3 can be traced to other DNA sequences in this sample. The chain couples TRBV7-9 to TRBJ2-7, with 15 bases aligning to TRBD2. This CDR3 is built from 16 residues. V shed 6 bases and J 1 base; nucleotides not matched to a gene: 4. Germline V gene sequence: CDR1 SEHNR, CDR2 FQNEAQ (reference sequence). DNA of the CDR3: TGTGCCAGCAGTCCTGGACTAGCGGGAGGGTCCTACGAGCAGTACTTC. Protein: CASSPGLAGGSYEQYF.

The V and J genes are TRBV6-6 and TRBJ2-7; possible D gene TRBD2, 6 bases. V was clipped by 5 bases and J by 4 bases, with 24 bases between them. In germline, CDR1 is MNHNY, CDR2 SVGAGI (reference sequence). The CDR3 is 17 residues long. CDR3 nucleotides: TGTGCCAGCAGTCCCCGAGCTCGGGCCGGGCGGGAATACGAGCAGTACTTC. It translates to CASSPRARAGREYEQYF.

This chain uses TRBV11-2 with TRBJ1-6; TRBD1 matches at 11 bases. The CDR3 contains 15 residues. Germline V lookup: CDR1 SGHAT, CDR2 FQNNGV. Germline trimming cut 5 bases from V and 9 bases from J; bases unmatched to any gene: 6. CDR3 bases: TGTGCCAGCAGCGGACAGGGGGCGGCCACTTCACCCCTCCACTTT. Protein product: CASSGQGAATSPLHF.